Included here is one TCR beta chain sequence, with context. This specimen comes from a study of shared clonotypes between healthy human individuals. This CDR3 comprises 15 residues. Trimming shortened V by 4 bases and J by 0 bases, and 12 bases separated the two germline ends. Germline-derived CDR1 and CDR2 are MNHEY and SMNVEV (reference sequence). Each cell subset's genomic DNA was divided evenly among several immunoSEQ plates. Using immunoSEQ multiplex PCR, the repertoire was profiled, and TCRdb retains in-frame clones only, with some absent. The sample carries some 1.5 million clones, 98% recorded once. All donors were healthy HIV-negative adults lacking recent acute infections or vaccinations.

The sequence came from a man under 40 in good health. This chain connects TRBV27 to TRBJ1-1; D gene unclear. The sequencing input was naive CD4+ T cells sorted from blood. The subset was: CD45RA+ positively selected. The CDR3 coding sequence is TGTGCCAGCAGTTGGGGTCCCACTATGAACACTGAAGCTTTCTTT. It specifies CASSWGPTMNTEAFF.